The source of this TCR beta chain is a study of blood T cell repertoires in COVID-19. Study-wide context: Sites across the United States, Italy and Spain contributed samples from acute and convalescent COVID-19. T cells, B-cell-depleted T cells, or PBMCs provided the cDNA or gDNA that served as material.

Authors' methods: For nucleated cells, counts were estimated from reference gene primer amplification. Some clones are missing from TCRdb's copy, which holds only in-frame ones; the method was immunoSEQ multiplex PCR. The V and J calls and clone size are taken from that table; D and trimming were inferred from the DNA. The data contain 80,000 to 95,000 clones, roughly 76% of them seen just once; the ten biggest clones take up 15% to 20%. This CDR3 has 12 amino acids. Trimming took off 4 bases at V and 6 bases at J, with 7 bases between the two ends. Material for sequencing was peripheral blood. The sequence came from a woman older than 75 with active or convalescent COVID-19. The chain carries TRBV12-3 or TRBV12-4 and TRBJ2-1; the D is unclear. The CDR3 coding sequence is TGTGCCAGCAGTTCTAGTTTCAATGAGCAGTTCTTC. The encoded protein is CASSSSFNEQFF.